This TCR beta chain comes out of a study of cytomegalovirus exposure and HLA in healthy donors. Study information: From donors who were HLA-typed, an early data release held about 85 million unique TCRs. Study findings and constraints: A few V segments could not be told apart, such as TRBV6-2 and TRBV6-3, and were left out. Most TCR sequences were rare, but some public TCRs occurred in many donors.

Nominally healthy donors were sampled, though unrecorded immune exposures were likely. About this clone itself: Its antigen is unknown.

Per the germline V gene, CDR1 is SGHRS and CDR2 is YFSETQ. The V end was cut by 5 bases, the J end by 0 bases, with 12 bases between. The CDR3 runs to 14 residues. Both 60 Vbeta primers and 13 Jbeta primers went into the PCR. Profiling relied on immunoSEQ multiplex PCR, and the TCRdb table lists in-frame clones only, not all of them. The sample includes about 230,000 clones, roughly four fifths of them seen just once. The V call is TRBV5-1, the J call TRBJ2-7; D is undetermined. This sequence was found in a woman in her thirties or forties in good health and CMV-seronegative. The sequenced sample consisted of PBMCs. In DNA form, the CDR3 reads TGCGCCAGCAGTGGGTCAACGGGCTCCTACGAGCAGTACTTC. Translating gives CASSGSTGSYEQYF.